This TCR beta chain was found in a study of blood T cell repertoires in COVID-19. Whole-study context: The origin of the acute and convalescent COVID-19 samples was the United States, Italy and Spain.

This clone showed up just a few times. Grouping used clinical history reported by participants in a survey and questionnaire. Two negative PCRs, clearance, or symptom resolution were required of recovered Cohort 3 donors. Original data processing: Reference gene primer amplification gave nucleated cell count estimates. The protocol was immunoSEQ multiplex PCR, while the TCRdb copy is restricted to in-frame clones and leaves out a portion. V, J and clone size are those of that table, while D and trimming were read from the DNA. The sample has a few hundred thousand clones; 70% to 90% are singletons. Germline-derived CDR1 and CDR2 are SGHVS and FNYEAQ. The V gene lost 1 base and the J gene lost 4 bases, with 13 bases spanning the gap. The CDR3 extends over 15 amino acids.

V usage is TRBV7-6 and J usage is TRBJ1-2, with a weak D call TRBD1 (5 bases). The sample taken for sequencing was PBMCs or T cells enriched from blood (not recorded which). The sequence derives from a man younger than 45 who had recovered from COVID-19. The CDR3 DNA sequence: TGTGCCAGCAGCTTAGATACAGGATTTAGCTATGGCTACACCTTC. Encoded protein: CASSLDTGFSYGYTF. Full variable domain (remainder filled in from reference TRBV7-6 and TRBJ1-2): GAGVSQSPRYKVTKRGQDVALRCDPISGHVSLYWYRQALGQGPEFLTYFNYEAQQDKSGLPNDRFSAERPEGSISTLTIQRTEQRDSAMYRCASSLDTGFSYGYTFGSGTRLTVV.